This T cell receptor beta chain was recorded in a study of yellow fever vaccine responses in identical twins (dated 2018 in TCRdb). For context, the study as a whole: In identical twins, the study followed T cell clones that responded to the vaccine with precision.

Beyond this particular receptor, the publication reports: According to the authors, the vaccine-induced T cell response in identical twins seemed to be partly convergent and partly specific to each individual.

Library creation used RT-PCR. Sequencing took place on an Illumina HiSeq 2500. TCRdb passed the public sequencing reads through fastp at Q25 and MiXCR, retaining productive beta sequences. Every CDR3 protein is listed once, alongside the most common genes and DNA of its rows. Across this sample there are about 9,600 distinct CDR3 sequences, with around 78% seen only once. The ten largest clonotypes hold around 2% of the sample. In the case of this clonotype: It lacks a known antigen. Qualities for individual bases were not recorded, and no much larger clone is one base off.

Looking up the germline V gene yields CDR1 SQVTM and CDR2 ANQGSEA. Its CDR3 holds 14 amino acids, cysteine through phenylalanine. The read is trimmed to its CDR3 DNA, 42 bases read in frame from base 1. The germline ends are 14 bases apart after V is trimmed by 3 bases and J by 5 bases. The source is a woman under 30 who received the yellow fever vaccine. Donor details come from another sample of the same person, matched by shared clones. The receptor chain draws on TRBV29-1 and TRBJ2-1; no confident D gene assignment can be made. Material: T cells from blood (PBMCs), unsorted or a sorted subset (not recorded which), obtained before or after yellow fever vaccination (not recorded which). The DNA is TGCAGCGTTGAGTCGGGTTCTGGACACAATGAGCAGTTCTTC. Its protein product is CSVESGSGHNEQFF.